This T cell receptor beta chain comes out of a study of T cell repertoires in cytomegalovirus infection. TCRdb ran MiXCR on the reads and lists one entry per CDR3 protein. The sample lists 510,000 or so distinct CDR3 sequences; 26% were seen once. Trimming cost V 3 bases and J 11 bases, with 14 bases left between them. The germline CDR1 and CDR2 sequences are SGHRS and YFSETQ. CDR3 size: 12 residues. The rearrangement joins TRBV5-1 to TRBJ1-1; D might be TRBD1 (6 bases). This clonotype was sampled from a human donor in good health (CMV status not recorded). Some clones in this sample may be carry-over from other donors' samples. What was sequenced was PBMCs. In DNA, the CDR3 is TGCGCCAGCAGCTCCATGGGGGCGGCCGCTTTCTTT. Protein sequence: CASSSMGAAAFF.